This T cell receptor (beta chain) was profiled in a study of T-cell reconstitution after alpha-beta-depleted transplantation in children. The study, taken as a whole, reports: T cells produced anew were the main source of T-cell counts and diversity one year after transplant.

Unique molecular identifiers were built into the TCRbeta library. TCRdb redid the calling of the PCR reads with MiXCR, one entry per CDR3 protein. This table has a few hundred thousand distinct CDR3 sequences, 11% appearing once. This clonotype was seen ten or more times. What it recognizes is unknown. The sample was peripheral blood, taken 180 days after TCRalphabeta/CD19-depleted stem cell transplant. The source is a male patient aged 2 to 10 who had a stem cell transplant for chronic granulomatous disease, so the T cells may come from the graft donor.

As DNA, the CDR3 is TGTGCCAGCAGCTTAGTTGTGACAGGGGAAGGAGAGACCCAGTACTTC. The encoded protein is CASSLVVTGEGETQYF. The gene calls are TRBV7-9 and TRBJ2-5; TRBD1 matches 8 bases. The CDR3 length is 16 residues. Germline V gene data show CDR1 as SEHNR and CDR2 as FQNEAQ (reference sequence). V was clipped by 1 base and J by 4 bases; unmatched bases: 8.